The clone carrying this T cell receptor (beta chain) was counted at least ten times. Antigen: not known. The data are from a study of T cell repertoires in cytomegalovirus infection. Using its own MiXCR run on the reads, TCRdb lists one record per CDR3 protein. The table includes 140,000 to 150,000 distinct CDR3 sequences, around 30% detected once. The sequence came from a human donor in good health (CMV status not recorded). Some clones in this sample may be carry-over from other donors' samples. The sample here was CD8+ T cells from cultured PBMCs, taken from culture after CMV antigen stimulation.

For the CDR3, the DNA is TGCGCCAGCAGCGTACGGGACACGGGGCAACGCGAGCAGTACTTC. This translates into CASSVRDTGQREQYF. This chain connects TRBV4-1 to TRBJ2-7, with D possibly being TRBD1 (6 bases). This CDR3 is built from 15 residues. Germline-derived CDR1 and CDR2 are MGHRA and YSYEKL. V lost 5 bases and J lost 6, with 20 bases in between.